This entry is about one T cell receptor beta chain. Enrolment of Seattle patients took place during active infection, and they were followed longitudinally. This sample was taken from a study of blood T cell repertoires in COVID-19. Study information: T cells, B-cell-depleted T cells, or PBMCs supplied cDNA or gDNA.

V shed 5 bases, J shed 3 bases, and the junction held 11 bases outside the gene matches. The CDR3 has 16 amino acids. The germline V gene encodes CDR1 SEHNR and CDR2 FQNEAQ (reference sequence). Study processing details: Nucleated cell counts were estimated from reference gene primer amplification. The repertoire was sequenced with immunoSEQ multiplex PCR; TCRdb's copy has only in-frame clones and lacks some. That table furnishes V, J and clone size, whereas the DNA furnished D and trimming. Of about 360,000 clones listed, around 88% are singletons. The rearrangement links TRBV7-9 to TRBJ1-1, with 8 bases aligning to TRBD1. The sequenced sample consisted of peripheral blood. The source of this sequence is an older woman with COVID-19, enrolled during active disease. CDR3 nucleotides: TGTGCCAGCAGCCCTCCGGGACAGGAGATCTACACTGAAGCTTTCTTT. Amino acids: CASSPPGQEIYTEAFF.